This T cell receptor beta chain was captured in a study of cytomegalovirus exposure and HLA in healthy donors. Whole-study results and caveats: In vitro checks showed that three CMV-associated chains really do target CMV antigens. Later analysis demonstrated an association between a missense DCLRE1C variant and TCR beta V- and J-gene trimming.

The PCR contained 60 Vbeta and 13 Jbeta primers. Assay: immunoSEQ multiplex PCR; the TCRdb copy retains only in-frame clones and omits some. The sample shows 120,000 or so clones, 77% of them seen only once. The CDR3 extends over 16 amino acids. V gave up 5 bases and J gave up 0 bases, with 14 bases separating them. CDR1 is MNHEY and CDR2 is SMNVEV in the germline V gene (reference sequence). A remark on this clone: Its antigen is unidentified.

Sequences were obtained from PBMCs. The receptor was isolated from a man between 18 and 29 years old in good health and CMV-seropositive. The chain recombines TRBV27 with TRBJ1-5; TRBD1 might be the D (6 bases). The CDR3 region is CASSPLEGVSNQPQHF. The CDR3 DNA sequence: TGTGCCAGCAGTCCCCTCGAGGGGGTTAGCAATCAGCCCCAGCATTTT.